These T cell receptor beta chains were read from a single sample in a study of blood T cell repertoires in COVID-19. Here immunoSEQ multiplex PCR was the method, and the copy in TCRdb shows in-frame clones only, minus some. The data contain 110,000 to 150,000 clones, around 83% of them seen just once; the ten biggest clones take up roughly 10%. The source material was peripheral blood. The receptors shown here come from a man aged 60 to 75 with active or convalescent COVID-19. The CDR3 runs from the conserved cysteine through the conserved F or W. A D gene is named only where the DNA matches it firmly. A clone size is listed for some rows: how often the clone was seen (once, few, many), or a class if it is expanded.

clone size: .; V gene: TRBV7-9; D gene: .; J gene: TRBJ1-2; CDR3 protein: CASSLARGDYGYTF; CDR3 DNA: TGTGCCAGCAGCTTAGCCCGGGGGGACTATGGCTACACCTTC
clone size: .; V gene: TRBV30; D gene: .; J gene: TRBJ1-2; CDR3 protein: CAWTRDFSYGYTF; CDR3 DNA: TGTGCCTGGACCCGGGACTTTTCTTATGGCTACACCTTC
clone size: once; V gene: TRBV24-1; D gene: TRBD1; J gene: TRBJ2-5; CDR3 protein: CATSDSRTGLGAETQYF; CDR3 DNA: TGTGCCACCAGTGATTCCAGGACAGGGCTGGGCGCAGAGACCCAGTACTTC
clone size: few; V gene: TRBV7-2; D gene: .; J gene: TRBJ1-1; CDR3 protein: CASSSGAQTEAFF; CDR3 DNA: TGTGCCAGCAGCTCAGGGGCGCAAACTGAAGCTTTCTTT
clone size: .; V gene: TRBV6-5; D gene: TRBD1; J gene: TRBJ1-2; CDR3 protein: CASRNPGQGAYGYTF; CDR3 DNA: TGTGCCAGCAGGAATCCCGGACAGGGAGCTTATGGCTACACCTTC
clone size: .; V gene: TRBV7-2; D gene: TRBD2; J gene: TRBJ2-7; CDR3 protein: CASSHMLIAGGGEQYF; CDR3 DNA: TGTGCCAGCAGCCATATGTTGATAGCGGGGGGAGGCGAGCAGTACTTC
clone size: .; V gene: TRBV9; D gene: .; J gene: TRBJ2-1; CDR3 protein: CASSGGQLLGNEQFF; CDR3 DNA: TGTGCCAGCAGCGGGGGGCAACTGCTGGGCAATGAGCAGTTCTTC
clone size: .; V gene: TRBV18; D gene: TRBD2; J gene: TRBJ2-2; CDR3 protein: CASSRTSDNTGELFF; CDR3 DNA: TGTGCCAGCTCAAGGACTAGCGATAACACCGGGGAGCTGTTTTTT
clone size: .; V gene: TRBV18; D gene: .; J gene: TRBJ1-3; CDR3 protein: CASSPPNEGLGGNTIYF; CDR3 DNA: TGTGCCAGCTCACCACCCAACGAGGGTCTGGGCGGAAACACCATATATTTT
clone size: .; V gene: TRBV19; D gene: TRBD2; J gene: TRBJ2-1; CDR3 protein: CASRTSGDYYNEQFF; CDR3 DNA: TGTGCCAGTAGGACTAGCGGGGACTATTACAATGAGCAGTTCTTC